The 18 T cell receptor beta chains reported below all come from one sample, sequenced in a study of blood T cell repertoires in COVID-19. The repertoire was sequenced with immunoSEQ multiplex PCR; TCRdb's copy has only in-frame clones and lacks some. The table includes tens of thousands of clones, 75% to 85% detected once. The sequenced material came from peripheral blood. These receptors were collected from an elderly man with COVID-19, enrolled during active disease.

The genes are TRBV9 and TRBJ2-7; 9 positions agree with TRBD1. The germline CDR1 and CDR2 sequences are SGDLS and YYNGEE. V trimming: 4 bases; J trimming: 6 bases; junction bases outside the gene matches: 8. The CDR3 runs to 14 residues. The CDR3 here is CASSPPTGGGEQYF. CDR3 DNA sequence: TGTGCCAGCAGCCCCCCGACAGGGGGGGGCGAGCAGTACTTC.

V usage is TRBV7-2 and J usage is TRBJ2-7, with 7 bases matching TRBD2. The V gene's germline CDR1 is SGHTA and CDR2 FQGNSA. Trimming took 1 base from V and 5 from J; bases not matched to a gene: 5. CDR3 size: 14 residues. The CDR3 is CASSLDGRINEQYF. The CDR3 DNA is TGTGCCAGCAGCTTAGACGGGAGGATCAACGAGCAGTACTTC.

The rearrangement uses TRBV25-1 and TRBJ1-1; D unresolved. This CDR3 spans 13 amino acids. Germline-derived CDR1 and CDR2 are MGHDK and SYGVNS. Trimming removed 0 bases from V and 1 base from J, with 3 bases in between. The CDR3 DNA is TGTGCCAGCAGTGAATACGGGAACACTGAAGCTTTCTTT. It codes for CASSEYGNTEAFF.

The chain has TRBV7-7 and TRBJ2-3; 12 bases align to TRBD2. The trim removed 1 base at V and 2 bases at J, leaving 1 base unmatched. CDR1 and CDR2 from the germline V gene are SSHAT and FNYEAQ (reference sequence). The CDR3 has 16 residues. CDR3 protein: CASSLGTSGITDTQYF. DNA for the CDR3: TGTGCCAGCAGCTTAGGGACTAGCGGGATCACAGATACGCAGTATTTT.

This clone is a singleton in its sample. The chain has TRBV7-9 and TRBJ2-1; 11 nucleotides align to TRBD2. V lost 4 bases, J lost 0 bases, and 2 bases stayed unmatched. This CDR3 has 16 amino acids. Germline CDR1 reads SEHNR; CDR2 reads FQNEAQ (reference sequence). This CDR3 reads CASSSTSGSSYNEQFF. CDR3 sequence (DNA): TGTGCCAGCAGCTCTACTAGCGGGAGCTCCTACAATGAGCAGTTCTTC.

The chain uses TRBV27 and TRBJ1-2; no clear D. Germline CDR1 reads MNHEY; CDR2 reads SMNVEV (reference sequence). The CDR3 runs 15 residues. Trimming left V 3 bases short and J 3 bases short, with 14 bases between. The CDR3 spells CASSFSLGQHYGYTF. CDR3 nucleotide sequence: TGTGCCAGCAGTTTCTCTTTGGGCCAACACTATGGCTACACCTTC.

The CDR3 loop reads CASSPGQGSYNSPLHF. DNA of the CDR3: TGTGCCAGCAGCCCAGGACAGGGCTCCTATAATTCACCCCTCCACTTT. V gene TRBV11-2 combines with J gene TRBJ1-6; 8 positions agree with TRBD1. Trimming at V came to 5 bases and at J to 0 bases, leaving 3 bases not matched to a gene. The CDR3 contains 16 residues. From germline, CDR1 is SGHAT and CDR2 FQNNGV.

The chain carries TRBV7-2 and TRBJ2-7, with D perhaps matching TRBD1 (6 bases). V was shortened by 6 bases and J by 4 bases, with 16 bases between the two germline ends. Germline V CDR1 and CDR2: SGHTA, FQGNSA. The CDR3 length is 14 residues. In DNA, the CDR3 is TGTGCCAGCAGTTATGACAGGATCGGTTACGAGCAGTACTTC. Translating it yields CASSYDRIGYEQYF.

The rearrangement uses TRBV6-5 and TRBJ2-7, with D possibly TRBD1 on 5 matching bases. CDR3 size: 13 residues. Per germline, CDR1 MNHEY and CDR2 SVGAGI. Between the trimmed V and J ends, which lost 5 bases and 6 bases, there was a span of 14 bases. CDR3 DNA sequence: TGTGCCAGCAGTAGCCCCAGGGAACGCGAGCAGTACTTC. It translates to CASSSPREREQYF.

The chain uses TRBV20-1 and TRBJ2-2; no firm D call. Trimming shortened V by 3 bases and J by 4 bases, and 15 bases separated the two germline ends. The CDR3 sequence is 15 residues long. Germline V gene data show CDR1 as DFQATT and CDR2 as SNEGSKA (reference sequence). The CDR3 DNA follows: TGCAGTGCTAGTAAATTTTCAGAACCCACCGGGGAGCTGTTTTTT. It specifies CSASKFSEPTGELFF.

This clone turned up a few times. The chain recombines TRBV5-1 with TRBJ2-3, with D tentatively TRBD1 (5 bases). The V gene's germline CDR1 is SGHRS and CDR2 YFSETQ. The V gene lost 0 bases and the J gene lost 4 bases, with 9 bases spanning the gap. This CDR3 is built from 14 residues. CDR3 nucleotide sequence: TGCGCCAGCAGCTTGGCTCAGGGTGCAGATACGCAGTATTTT. Residues: CASSLAQGADTQYF.

V usage is TRBV18 and J usage is TRBJ1-1; maybe TRBD1 (6 bases). Per germline, CDR1 KGHSH and CDR2 LQKENI. This CDR3 has 14 amino acids. Trimming shortened V by 4 bases and J by 6 bases, and 15 bases separated the two germline ends. CDR3 loop: CASSRDEGVAEAFF. CDR3 nucleotides: TGTGCCAGCTCACGGGACGAGGGGGTCGCTGAAGCTTTCTTT. Full variable domain (remainder filled in from reference TRBV18 and TRBJ1-1): NAGVMQNPRHLVRRRGQEARLRCSPMKGHSHVYWYRQLPEEGLKFMVYLQKENIIDESGMPKERFSAEFPKEGPSILRIQQVVRGDSAAYFCASSRDEGVAEAFFGQGTRLTVV.

This clone has just a few counts. This chain joins TRBV6-5 and TRBJ1-6; TRBD1 aligns across 9 bases. The CDR3 extends over 14 amino acids. The V and J ends lost 8 bases and 9 bases, in that order; junction bases with no gene match: 8. CDR1 and CDR2 (germline): MNHEY, SVGAGI. The CDR3 region is CASDAGQGFSPLHF. The CDR3 DNA reads TGTGCCAGCGACGCGGGACAGGGTTTTTCACCCCTCCACTTT.

This rearrangement joins TRBV11-3 to TRBJ2-5; D is undetermined. This CDR3 region has 12 residues. Between the trimmed V and J ends, which lost 1 base and 3 bases, there was a span of 3 bases. Germline V gives CDR1 SGHNT, CDR2 YENEEA. The DNA for the CDR3 is TGTGCCAGCAGCTTAGGCGAAGAGACCCAGTACTTC. This sequence encodes CASSLGEETQYF.

This rearrangement joins TRBV19 to TRBJ1-1; TRBD1 is a possible D gene (5 bases). The CDR3 extends over 13 amino acids. V was cut by 7 bases and J by 0 bases, with 9 bases left in between. Germline lookup yields CDR1 LNHDA and CDR2 SQIVND (reference sequence). DNA of the CDR3: TGTGCCAGTACGGGGGAGATGAACACTGAAGCTTTCTTT. Translating gives CASTGEMNTEAFF.

The chain has TRBV30 and TRBJ2-1; 10 bases align to TRBD2. Germline CDR1 is GTSNPN and CDR2 is SVGIG (reference sequence). Trimming took 2 bases from V and 2 from J; bases not matched to a gene: 0. CDR3 length equals 14 residues. The CDR3 bases are TGTGCCTGGAGTAGCGGGAGGGCCTACAATGAGCAGTTCTTC. Encoded protein: CAWSSGRAYNEQFF. The whole variable domain, filled in from reference TRBV30 and TRBJ2-1, reads SQTIHQWPATLVQPVGSPLSLECTVEGTSNPNLYWYRQAAGRGLQLLFYSVGIGQISSEVPQNLSASRPQDRQFILSSKKLLLSDSGFYLCAWSSGRAYNEQFFGPGTRLTVL.

A few counts support this clone. The V gene is TRBV28, the J gene TRBJ1-2; 10 positions agree with TRBD1. The CDR3 is 14 residues long. Germline CDR1 and CDR2: MDHEN and SYDVKM. Germline trimming cut 5 bases from V and 8 bases from J; bases unmatched to any gene: 8. The CDR3 loop reads CASSLLTGGEGYTF. CDR3 bases: TGTGCCAGCAGTCTCCTGACAGGGGGCGAGGGCTACACCTTC.

The chain carries TRBV18 and TRBJ2-7; TRBD1 matches 9 bases. Germline trimming cut 4 bases from V and 0 bases from J; bases unmatched to any gene: 10. The CDR3 covers 17 residues. Germline V gene sequence: CDR1 KGHSH, CDR2 LQKENI. The CDR3, as DNA: TGTGCCAGCTCACGAATTACCACAGGGGGCTTCTCCTACGAGCAGTACTTC. Translation: CASSRITTGGFSYEQYF.